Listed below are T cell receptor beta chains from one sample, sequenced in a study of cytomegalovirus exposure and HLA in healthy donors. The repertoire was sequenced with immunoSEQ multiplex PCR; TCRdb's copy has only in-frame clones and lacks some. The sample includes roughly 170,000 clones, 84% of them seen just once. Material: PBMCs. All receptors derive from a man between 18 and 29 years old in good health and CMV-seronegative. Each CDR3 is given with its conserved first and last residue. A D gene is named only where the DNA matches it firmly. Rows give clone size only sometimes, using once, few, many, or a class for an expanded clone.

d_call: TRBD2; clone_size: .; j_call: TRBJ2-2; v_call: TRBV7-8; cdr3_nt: TGTGCCAGCAGCCAACTAGCGGGAGTAAAGACCGGGGAGCTGTTTTTT; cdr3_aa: CASSQLAGVKTGELFF
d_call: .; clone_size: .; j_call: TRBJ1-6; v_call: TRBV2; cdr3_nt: TGTGCCAGCAAGGAGGGAAGCTCCTATAATTCACCCCTCCACTTT; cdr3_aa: CASKEGSSYNSPLHF
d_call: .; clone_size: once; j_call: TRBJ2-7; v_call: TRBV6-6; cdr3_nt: TGTGCCGGAGGGACCCCATACGAGCAGTACTTC; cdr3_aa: CAGGTPYEQYF
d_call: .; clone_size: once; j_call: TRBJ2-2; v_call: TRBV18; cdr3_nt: TGTGCCAGCTCACCCCAGGGCCCCGGGGAGCTGTTTTTT; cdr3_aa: CASSPQGPGELFF
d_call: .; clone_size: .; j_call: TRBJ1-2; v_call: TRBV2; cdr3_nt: TGTGCCAGCAGTGAAGGGTGGGCCAATAACTATGGCTACACCTTC; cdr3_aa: CASSEGWANNYGYTF
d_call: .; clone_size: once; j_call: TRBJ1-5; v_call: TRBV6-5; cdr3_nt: TGTGCCACCCGGGTCGGGTACAATCAGCCCCAGCATTTT; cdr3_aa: CATRVGYNQPQHF
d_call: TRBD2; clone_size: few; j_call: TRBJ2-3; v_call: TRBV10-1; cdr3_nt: TGCGCCAGCAGTGAGCAAGCGGGGGGGCATGTAGATACGCAGTATTTT; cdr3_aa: CASSEQAGGHVDTQYF
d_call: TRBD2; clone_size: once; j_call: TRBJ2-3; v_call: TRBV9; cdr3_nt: TGTGCCAGCAGCATAGGACTAGCGGGGGGTGATACGCAGTATTTT; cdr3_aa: CASSIGLAGGDTQYF
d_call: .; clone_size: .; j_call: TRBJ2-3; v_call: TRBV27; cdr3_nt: TGTGCCAGCAGGTTACAGGGTGGGAGCACAGATACGCAGTATTTT; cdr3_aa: CASRLQGGSTDTQYF
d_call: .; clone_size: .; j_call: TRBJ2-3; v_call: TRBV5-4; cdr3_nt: TGTGCCAGCAGCTTGGTAGCTCTGGCTGCTAGCACAGATACGCAGTATTTT; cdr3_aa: CASSLVALAASTDTQYF
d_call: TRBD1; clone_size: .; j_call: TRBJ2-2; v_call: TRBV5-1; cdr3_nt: TGCGCCAGCAACTGGGACAGGGCGAACACCGGGGAGCTGTTTTTT; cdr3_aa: CASNWDRANTGELFF
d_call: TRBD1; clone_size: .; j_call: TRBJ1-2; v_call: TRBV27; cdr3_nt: TGTGCCAGCAGTTTCAGGACAGGGGGCTTTCGAAATGGCTACACCTTC; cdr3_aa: CASSFRTGGFRNGYTF
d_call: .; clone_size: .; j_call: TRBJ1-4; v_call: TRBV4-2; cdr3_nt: TGTGCCAGCAGCCAAGTTTGGGCAGAAGGTGAAAAACTGTTTTTT; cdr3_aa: CASSQVWAEGEKLFF
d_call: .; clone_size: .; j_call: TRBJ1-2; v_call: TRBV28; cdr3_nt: TGTGCCAGCAGTTTTGGAGTAGTATACACCTTC; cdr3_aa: CASSFGVVYTF
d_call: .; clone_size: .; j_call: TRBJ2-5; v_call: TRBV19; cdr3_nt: TGTGCCAGTAGTATAGAGGCCGACTGGAAGGAAGAGACCCAGTACTTC; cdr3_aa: CASSIEADWKEETQYF
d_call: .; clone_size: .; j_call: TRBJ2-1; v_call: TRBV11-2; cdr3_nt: TGTGCCAGCAGCCACCGGGGTGAGCAGTTCTTC; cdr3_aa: CASSHRGEQFF
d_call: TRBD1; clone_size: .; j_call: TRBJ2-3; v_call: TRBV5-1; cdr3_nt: TGCGCCAGCAGCTCCCTGACAGGGGTCCTTGGGCAGTATTTT; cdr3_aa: CASSSLTGVLGQYF
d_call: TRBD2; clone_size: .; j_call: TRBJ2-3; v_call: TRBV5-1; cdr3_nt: TGCGCCAGCAGAACTAGCGGGGTCCCCACAGATACGCAGTATTTT; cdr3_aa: CASRTSGVPTDTQYF
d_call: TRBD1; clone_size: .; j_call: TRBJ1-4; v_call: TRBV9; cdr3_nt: TGTGCCAGCAGCCCGAGGAAACAGGGGGGAAGAGAAAAACTGTTTTTT; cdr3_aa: CASSPRKQGGREKLFF
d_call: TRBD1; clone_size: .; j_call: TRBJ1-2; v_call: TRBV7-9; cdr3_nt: TGTGCCAGCAGTCCCGGGACAGGGGGTTACGGCTATGGCTACACCTTC; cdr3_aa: CASSPGTGGYGYGYTF
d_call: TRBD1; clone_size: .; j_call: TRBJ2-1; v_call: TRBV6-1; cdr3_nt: TGTGCCGGCCAGGACAGGGATTCCTACAATGAGCAGTTCTTC; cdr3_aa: CAGQDRDSYNEQFF